The clone carrying this T cell receptor beta chain was found many times. The antigen remains unidentified. This sample was included in a study of Graves' ophthalmopathy and Graves' hyperthyroidism. Broader study findings: The majority of expanded thyroid clonotypes above 0.001 frequency also occurred in blood. It was with approximately 70% sensitivity and about 72% specificity that the model predicted ophthalmopathy progression.

CDR1 LNHDA and CDR2 SQIVND come from the germline V gene (reference sequence). Trimming shortened V by 5 bases and J by 4 bases, and 15 bases separated the two germline ends. The CDR3 loop spans 15 amino acids. Investigators amplified TCR beta CDR3 regions from RNA transcripts. First-round RT-PCR employed HTBI primers, with a second-round multiplex PCR after it. TCRdb fed the multiplex PCR reads into MiXCR, producing one record per CDR3 protein. In the table there are 450,000 or so distinct CDR3 sequences, under 15% of which are singletons. Excluded: other autoimmune disease, uncontrolled infection, pregnancy or lactation. The authors diagnosed from clinical symptoms, serum thyroxine, TRAb, thyroid ultrasound and orbital computed tomography.

The genes are TRBV19 and TRBJ1-5; TRBD1 is a possible D gene (5 bases). This TCR came from a woman aged 30 to 39 with Graves' ophthalmopathy. The sequenced material came from blood. This CDR3 is CASSATGASNQPQHF. CDR3 nucleotides: TGTGCCAGTAGTGCAACCGGGGCCTCAAATCAGCCCCAGCATTTT.